The 6 T cell receptor beta chains given below trace back to one sample, sequenced in a study of blood T cell repertoires in COVID-19. The table came from immunoSEQ multiplex PCR; TCRdb's copy has only in-frame clones and leaves some out. The profile shows 95,000 to 150,000 clones, about 70% of them singletons. The sample was peripheral blood. Source of these receptors: an elderly man with COVID-19, enrolled during active disease.

V usage is TRBV28 and J usage is TRBJ2-1; TRBD2 agrees at 13 bases. This CDR3 is built from 18 residues. Germline V lookup: CDR1 MDHEN, CDR2 SYDVKM. With V trimmed by 0 bases and J by 5 bases, 7 bases remained unmatched. The chain's CDR3 is CASSLWEPGLAGHNEQFF. The DNA of the CDR3 is TGTGCCAGCAGTTTATGGGAACCGGGACTAGCGGGACACAATGAGCAGTTCTTC.

The chain links TRBV27 to TRBJ1-4; 9 positions agree with TRBD1. Losses at the gene ends were 4 bases for V and 7 bases for J; bases not matched to a gene: 7. Germline V gene lookup returns CDR1 MNHEY and CDR2 SMNVEV (reference sequence). CDR3 length equals 15 residues. The CDR3 coding sequence is TGTGCCAGCAGTTATACAGGGGGCGCGGGTGAAAAACTGTTTTTT. This encodes CASSYTGGAGEKLFF.

The rearrangement joins TRBV10-3 to TRBJ1-3; D not resolved. The CDR3 spans 13 residues. V dropped 7 bases and J dropped 0 bases, with 7 bases sitting between them. Germline CDR1 is ENHRY and CDR2 is SYGVKD. The CDR3 reads CAITLGSGNTIYF. For the CDR3, the DNA is TGTGCCATCACCCTCGGCTCTGGAAACACCATATATTTT.

V and J are TRBV11-2 and TRBJ2-7; D is uncertain. V was cut by 4 bases and J by 1 base, with 8 bases left in between. The CDR3 has 13 amino acids. Looked up from germline, CDR1 is SGHAT and CDR2 is FQNNGV. Written as DNA, the CDR3 is TGTGCCAGCAGCTCCCCCCAATCCTACGAGCAGTACTTC. Its protein is CASSSPQSYEQYF.

The V gene is TRBV28, the J gene TRBJ2-7, with D tentatively TRBD1 (6 bases). The germline gives CDR1 MDHEN, CDR2 SYDVKM. Deletions cut 7 bases from V and 3 bases from J, with 10 bases between. The CDR3 covers 12 residues. The CDR3 is CASIDRNYEQYF. Here the CDR3 DNA reads TGTGCCAGCATAGACAGGAACTACGAGCAGTACTTC.

In this sample, this clone turned up once. The rearrangement links TRBV28 to TRBJ2-7; TRBD1 matches 7 bases. The V gene's germline CDR1 is MDHEN and CDR2 SYDVKM. This CDR3 spans 15 amino acids. The J segment lost 3 bases and the V segment lost 1 base, leaving 6 bases of the junction unmatched. The CDR3 nucleotides read TGTGCCAGCAGTTTATTCGCGCAGGGGGACTACGAGCAGTACTTC. Its translation: CASSLFAQGDYEQYF.